A selection of T cell receptor beta chains follows, all from one sample in a study of shared clonotypes between healthy human individuals. TCRdb's copy holds only in-frame clones and misses some; the assay was immunoSEQ multiplex PCR. This sample yields around 600,000 clones, of which 85% to 95% are seen a single time; over 0.095% belongs to the top ten. What was sequenced was naive CD8+ T cells sorted from blood. The receptors shown here come from a woman under 40 in good health. The CDR3 runs from the conserved cysteine through the conserved F or W. D genes are given only for firm matches. Expanded clones are given a class, and other clones once, few, many or no size at all.

v_call: TRBV5-1
clone_size: .
j_call: TRBJ2-7
d_call: TRBD2
cdr3_aa: CASSLTSPADYEQYF
cdr3_nt: TGCGCCAGCAGCCTGACTAGCCCGGCGGATTACGAGCAGTACTTC

v_call: TRBV7-9
clone_size: .
j_call: TRBJ2-7
d_call: .
cdr3_aa: CASSSSSRAPFEEQYF
cdr3_nt: TGTGCCAGCAGTTCCTCGTCTCGGGCCCCGTTTGAAGAGCAGTACTTC

v_call: TRBV7-9
clone_size: .
j_call: TRBJ2-5
d_call: TRBD2
cdr3_aa: CASSLAGVGQEEQYF
cdr3_nt: TGTGCCAGCAGCCTGGCGGGAGTGGGCCAGGAGGAGCAGTACTTC

v_call: TRBV27
clone_size: .
j_call: TRBJ2-7
d_call: .
cdr3_aa: CASSLRDGAGEQYF
cdr3_nt: TGTGCCAGCAGTCTCCGGGACGGGGCCGGCGAGCAGTACTTC

v_call: TRBV4-1
clone_size: once
j_call: TRBJ1-4
d_call: .
cdr3_aa: CASSRSSGETEKLFF
cdr3_nt: TGCGCCAGCAGCCGGTCCTCAGGCGAAACGGAAAAACTGTTTTTT

v_call: TRBV6-5
clone_size: .
j_call: TRBJ2-1
d_call: .
cdr3_aa: CASSSGPRPSVYEQFF
cdr3_nt: TGTGCCAGCAGTTCGGGACCCCGGCCATCAGTGTATGAGCAGTTCTTC

v_call: TRBV7-2
clone_size: .
j_call: TRBJ2-1
d_call: TRBD1
cdr3_aa: CASSSSGWWDSLDNEQFF
cdr3_nt: TGTGCCAGCAGCTCAAGTGGTTGGTGGGACAGTCTGGACAATGAGCAGTTCTTC

v_call: TRBV7-3
clone_size: .
j_call: TRBJ2-1
d_call: TRBD2
cdr3_aa: CASSLTLREGPDEQFF
cdr3_nt: TGTGCCAGCAGCTTAACGTTGCGGGAGGGCCCCGATGAGCAGTTCTTC

v_call: TRBV11-2
clone_size: .
j_call: TRBJ1-1
d_call: .
cdr3_aa: CASRYQGSYTEAFF
cdr3_nt: TGTGCCAGCAGATACCAGGGTTCGTACACTGAAGCTTTCTTT

v_call: TRBV15
clone_size: .
j_call: TRBJ1-3
d_call: .
cdr3_aa: CATTGGSSGNTIYF
cdr3_nt: TGTGCCACTACAGGTGGATCCTCTGGAAACACCATATATTTT

v_call: TRBV28
clone_size: .
j_call: TRBJ1-1
d_call: .
cdr3_aa: CASSSLTWLNTEAFF
cdr3_nt: TGTGCCAGCAGCTCCCTAACATGGCTGAACACTGAAGCTTTCTTT

v_call: TRBV11-2
clone_size: .
j_call: TRBJ2-2
d_call: .
cdr3_aa: CASSLWAENTGELFF
cdr3_nt: TGTGCCAGCAGCTTATGGGCGGAGAACACCGGGGAGCTGTTTTTT

v_call: TRBV7-9
clone_size: .
j_call: TRBJ2-7
d_call: TRBD1
cdr3_aa: CASSLAQGQGYEQYF
cdr3_nt: TGTGCCAGCAGCTTAGCCCAAGGACAGGGCTACGAGCAGTACTTC

v_call: TRBV27
clone_size: .
j_call: TRBJ2-7
d_call: TRBD1
cdr3_aa: CASSTTGGPTYEQYF
cdr3_nt: TGTGCCAGCAGTACTACAGGGGGCCCGACCTACGAGCAGTACTTC

v_call: TRBV27
clone_size: .
j_call: TRBJ1-5
d_call: TRBD1
cdr3_aa: CASSFYNPGQGPLGDQPQHF
cdr3_nt: TGTGCCAGCAGTTTCTATAACCCGGGACAGGGGCCCCTTGGGGATCAGCCCCAGCATTTT

v_call: TRBV13
clone_size: .
j_call: TRBJ2-7
d_call: .
cdr3_aa: CASSLVGAEQYF
cdr3_nt: TGTGCCAGCAGCTTAGTGGGGGCAGAGCAGTACTTC

v_call: TRBV7-9
clone_size: .
j_call: TRBJ2-7
d_call: .
cdr3_aa: CASRPLDHAAYEQYF
cdr3_nt: TGTGCCAGCAGACCGCTGGACCACGCGGCCTACGAGCAGTACTTC

v_call: TRBV5-6
clone_size: .
j_call: TRBJ1-5
d_call: .
cdr3_aa: CASSPWGGGDGNQPQHF
cdr3_nt: TGTGCCAGCAGCCCGTGGGGGGGCGGGGACGGCAATCAGCCCCAGCATTTT

v_call: TRBV29-1
clone_size: .
j_call: TRBJ2-7
d_call: .
cdr3_aa: CSVVGDTSGHEQYF
cdr3_nt: TGCAGCGTTGTTGGGGACACCTCGGGGCACGAGCAGTACTTC

v_call: TRBV6-5
clone_size: .
j_call: TRBJ2-7
d_call: .
cdr3_aa: CASSYQDRPYEQYF
cdr3_nt: TGTGCCAGCAGCTATCAGGACAGACCATACGAGCAGTACTTC

v_call: TRBV27
clone_size: .
j_call: TRBJ2-1
d_call: TRBD1
cdr3_aa: CASSFAGGLYNEQFF
cdr3_nt: TGTGCCAGCAGCTTTGCAGGGGGTCTGTACAATGAGCAGTTCTTC

v_call: TRBV5-1
clone_size: .
j_call: TRBJ2-7
d_call: .
cdr3_aa: CASSSTGTRGEQYF
cdr3_nt: TGCGCCAGCAGTTCCACCGGGACCCGGGGCGAGCAGTACTTC

v_call: TRBV6-6
clone_size: .
j_call: TRBJ1-1
d_call: .
cdr3_aa: CASSYGDVTEAFF
cdr3_nt: TGTGCCAGCAGTTATGGGGACGTCACTGAAGCTTTCTTT

v_call: TRBV7-6
clone_size: .
j_call: TRBJ2-3
d_call: .
cdr3_aa: CASSNFLTTDTQYF
cdr3_nt: TGTGCCAGCAGCAACTTCCTAACGACAGATACGCAGTATTTT

v_call: TRBV13
clone_size: .
j_call: TRBJ2-1
d_call: .
cdr3_aa: CASSLGAGEQFF
cdr3_nt: TGTGCCAGCAGCCTCGGGGCCGGTGAGCAGTTCTTC

v_call: TRBV23-1
clone_size: .
j_call: TRBJ2-2
d_call: .
cdr3_aa: CASSCAGTPNTGELFF
cdr3_nt: TGCGCCAGCAGTTGCGCCGGGACACCGAACACCGGGGAGCTGTTTTTT

v_call: TRBV28
clone_size: .
j_call: TRBJ2-7
d_call: TRBD1
cdr3_aa: CASSGTGDFGEQYF
cdr3_nt: TGTGCCAGCAGCGGGACAGGGGACTTCGGCGAGCAGTACTTC

v_call: TRBV10-3
clone_size: .
j_call: TRBJ1-5
d_call: .
cdr3_aa: CAISAGGLSSNQPQHF
cdr3_nt: TGTGCCATCAGTGCGGGGGGGCTGAGTAGCAATCAGCCCCAGCATTTT

v_call: TRBV11-1
clone_size: .
j_call: TRBJ1-1
d_call: TRBD1
cdr3_aa: CASSLAHPGTGGPNTEAFF
cdr3_nt: TGTGCCAGCAGCTTAGCCCACCCCGGGACAGGGGGCCCGAACACTGAAGCTTTCTTT

v_call: TRBV27
clone_size: .
j_call: TRBJ2-7
d_call: .
cdr3_aa: CASGFTAYEQYF
cdr3_nt: TGTGCCAGCGGCTTCACCGCCTACGAGCAGTACTTC

v_call: TRBV27
clone_size: .
j_call: TRBJ1-2
d_call: .
cdr3_aa: CASSLRGNYGYTF
cdr3_nt: TGTGCCAGCAGTTTAAGGGGCAATTATGGCTACACCTTC

v_call: TRBV7-9
clone_size: .
j_call: TRBJ2-7
d_call: TRBD2
cdr3_aa: CASSAPGLAGYEQYF
cdr3_nt: TGTGCCAGCAGCGCCCCGGGACTAGCGGGATACGAGCAGTACTTC

v_call: TRBV27
clone_size: .
j_call: TRBJ2-2
d_call: .
cdr3_aa: CASSLIDTGELFF
cdr3_nt: TGTGCCAGCAGTTTAATCGACACCGGGGAGCTGTTTTTT

v_call: TRBV4-1
clone_size: .
j_call: TRBJ1-5
d_call: .
cdr3_aa: CASSQVLENQPQHF
cdr3_nt: TGCGCCAGCAGCCAAGTTCTGGAAAATCAGCCCCAGCATTTT

v_call: TRBV4-2
clone_size: .
j_call: TRBJ2-3
d_call: .
cdr3_aa: CASSQDLLLGRIVSSDTQYF
cdr3_nt: TGTGCCAGCAGCCAAGATCTCCTACTAGGGCGCATCGTGTCTTCAGATACGCAGTATTTT

v_call: TRBV27
clone_size: .
j_call: TRBJ2-5
d_call: TRBD1
cdr3_aa: CASSVTYGTGVTQETQYF
cdr3_nt: TGTGCCAGCAGTGTAACCTACGGGACAGGGGTAACACAAGAGACCCAGTACTTC

v_call: TRBV9
clone_size: .
j_call: TRBJ2-7
d_call: .
cdr3_aa: CASSDGGGTYEQYF
cdr3_nt: TGTGCCAGCAGCGACGGCGGGGGCACCTACGAGCAGTACTTC

v_call: TRBV4-1
clone_size: .
j_call: TRBJ2-7
d_call: .
cdr3_aa: CASSPGTPYEQYF
cdr3_nt: TGCGCCAGCAGTCCCGGGACCCCATACGAGCAGTACTTC

v_call: TRBV5-4
clone_size: .
j_call: TRBJ2-7
d_call: .
cdr3_aa: CASSPGRAYEQYF
cdr3_nt: TGTGCCAGCAGCCCCGGAAGGGCCTACGAGCAGTACTTC

v_call: TRBV28
clone_size: once
j_call: TRBJ2-1
d_call: TRBD2
cdr3_aa: CASRGLASSYNEQFF
cdr3_nt: TGTGCCAGCAGGGGACTAGCGTCGTCCTACAATGAGCAGTTCTTC

v_call: TRBV30
clone_size: once
j_call: TRBJ2-5
d_call: .
cdr3_aa: CAWSVGAGEQYF
cdr3_nt: TGTGCCTGGAGTGTAGGGGCCGGGGAGCAGTACTTC

v_call: TRBV28
clone_size: .
j_call: TRBJ1-4
d_call: .
cdr3_aa: CASSRQSDEKLFF
cdr3_nt: TGTGCCAGCAGTCGACAGTCGGATGAAAAACTGTTTTTT